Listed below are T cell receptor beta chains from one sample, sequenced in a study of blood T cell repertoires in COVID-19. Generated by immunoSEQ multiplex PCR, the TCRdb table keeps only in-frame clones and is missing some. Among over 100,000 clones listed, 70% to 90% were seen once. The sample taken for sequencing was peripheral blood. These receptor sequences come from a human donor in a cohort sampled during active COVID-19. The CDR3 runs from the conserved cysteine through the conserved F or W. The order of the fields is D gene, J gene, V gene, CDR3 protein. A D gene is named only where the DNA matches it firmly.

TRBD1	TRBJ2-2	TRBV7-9	CASSVRLPGTGTGELFF
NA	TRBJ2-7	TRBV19	CASSLGTQSREQYF
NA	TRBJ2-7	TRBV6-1	CASSDGGQQYEQYF
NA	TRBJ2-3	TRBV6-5	CASRARQPSTDTQYF
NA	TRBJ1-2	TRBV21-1	CASSNFLTTNGYTF
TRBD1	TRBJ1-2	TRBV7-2	CASSLARQGRGGYTF
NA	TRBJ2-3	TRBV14	CASRGVGHTDTQYF
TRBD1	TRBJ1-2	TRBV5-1	CASSLDTGQSRYTF
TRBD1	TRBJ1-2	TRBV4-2	CASSQATGDDYGYTF
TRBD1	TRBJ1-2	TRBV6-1	CASSEARAGGNGYTF
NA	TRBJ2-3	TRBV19	CASSIRGTPTDTQYF
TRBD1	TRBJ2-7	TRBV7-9	CASSHGQGISHEQYF
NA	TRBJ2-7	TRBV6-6	CASRDRREYEQYF
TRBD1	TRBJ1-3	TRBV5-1	CASSLKSTKGQDGNTIYF
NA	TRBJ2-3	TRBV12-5	CASGPPAGNTQYF
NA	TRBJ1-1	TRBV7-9	CASSLAGEYTEAFF
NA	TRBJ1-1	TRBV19	CASSSVDSYTEAFF
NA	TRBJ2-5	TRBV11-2	CASSLRRHPQETQYF
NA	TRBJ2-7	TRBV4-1	CASSQEFNLDSYEQYF
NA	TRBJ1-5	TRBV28	CASTPTGNNNQPQHF
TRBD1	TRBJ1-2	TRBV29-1	CSDGQGYGYTF
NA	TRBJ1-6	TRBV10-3	CAISRDSYNSPLHF
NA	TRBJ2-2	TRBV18	CASSPRVPSGTNTGELFF
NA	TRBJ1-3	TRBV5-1	CASRKGGRTGNTIYF
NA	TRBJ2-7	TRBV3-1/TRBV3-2	CASSRAAGYEQYF
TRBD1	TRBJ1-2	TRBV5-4	CASSLQGARGYTF
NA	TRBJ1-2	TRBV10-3	CAAKGSSGYGYTF
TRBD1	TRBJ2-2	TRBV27	CASSLLVRAGGNTGELFF
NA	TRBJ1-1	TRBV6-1	CASSGGIRQALTVVTEAFF
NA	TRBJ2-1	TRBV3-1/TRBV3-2	CASRVRDSTMKQFF
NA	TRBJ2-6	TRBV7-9	CASRGDRSSGANVLTF
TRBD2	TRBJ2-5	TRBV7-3	CASSPPGGSYQETQYF
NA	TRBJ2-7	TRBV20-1	CSASKQATYEQYF
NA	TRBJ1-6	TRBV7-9	CASSPRGGPGSPLHF
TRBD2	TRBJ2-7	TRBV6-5	CASTSSGNGYEQYF
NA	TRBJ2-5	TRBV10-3	CAIRGTTQETQYF
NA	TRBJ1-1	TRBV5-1	CASSLRVRNTEAFF
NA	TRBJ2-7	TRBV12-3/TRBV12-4	CASSFADEQYF
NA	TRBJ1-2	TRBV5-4	CASSSTGGGAYGYTF
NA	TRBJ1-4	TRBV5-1	CASSLSWRKDEKLFF
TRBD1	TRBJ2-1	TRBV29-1	CSVGQGWEQFF
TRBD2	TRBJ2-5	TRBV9	CASSVAGGRGATQYF
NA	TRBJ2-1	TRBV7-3	CASSITLDNEQFF
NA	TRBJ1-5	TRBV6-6	CASSYGRDSNQPQHF
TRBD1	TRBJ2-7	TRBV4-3	CASSHPGQGSEQYF
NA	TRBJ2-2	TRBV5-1	CASSLGRGNTGELFF
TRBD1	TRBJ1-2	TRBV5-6	CASSLDRDYGYTF
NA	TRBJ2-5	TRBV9	CASSVDLGGRVGETQYF
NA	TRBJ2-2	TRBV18	CASSPGTDRRNTGELFF
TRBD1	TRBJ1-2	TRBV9	CASSVDGTGDLANYGYTF